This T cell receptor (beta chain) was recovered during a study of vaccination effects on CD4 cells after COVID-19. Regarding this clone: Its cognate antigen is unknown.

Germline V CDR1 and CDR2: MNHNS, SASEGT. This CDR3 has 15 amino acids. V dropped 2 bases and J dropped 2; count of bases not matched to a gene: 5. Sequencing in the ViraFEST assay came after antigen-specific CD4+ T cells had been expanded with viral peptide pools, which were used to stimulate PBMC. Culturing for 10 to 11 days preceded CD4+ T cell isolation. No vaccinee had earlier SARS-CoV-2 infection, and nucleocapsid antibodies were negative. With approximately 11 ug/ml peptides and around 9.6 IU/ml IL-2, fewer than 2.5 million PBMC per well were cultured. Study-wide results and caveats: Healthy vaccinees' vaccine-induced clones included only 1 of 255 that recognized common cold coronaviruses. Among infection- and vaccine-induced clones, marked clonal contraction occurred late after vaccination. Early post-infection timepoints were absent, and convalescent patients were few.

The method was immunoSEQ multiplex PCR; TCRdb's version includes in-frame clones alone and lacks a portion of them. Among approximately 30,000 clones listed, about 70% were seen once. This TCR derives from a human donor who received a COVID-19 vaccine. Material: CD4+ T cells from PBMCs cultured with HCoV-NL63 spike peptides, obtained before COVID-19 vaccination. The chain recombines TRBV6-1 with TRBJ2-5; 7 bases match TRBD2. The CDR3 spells CASSEIRGEQETQYF. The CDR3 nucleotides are TGTGCCAGCAGTGAAATCCGGGGGGAGCAAGAGACCCAGTACTTC.